The T cell receptor beta chain under discussion was sequenced for a study of blood T cell repertoires in COVID-19. Across the study: Samples taken during acute and convalescent COVID-19 were collected in the United States, Italy and Spain. PBMCs, B-cell-depleted T cells, or T cells were the source of the cDNA or gDNA that made up the material.

The CDR3 consists of 16 residues. Germline V gene sequence: CDR1 MGHRA, CDR2 YSYEKL. V dropped 4 bases and J dropped 2; count of bases not matched to a gene: 7. As processed by the authors: Amplification of reference gene primers was used by the study to estimate nucleated cell counts. The assay was immunoSEQ multiplex PCR, and TCRdb's table has in-frame clones only and misses some. V, J and clone size derive from that table, while D and trimming were established from the DNA sequence. The table lists about 11,000 clones, 70% to 90% of them singletons. The V call is TRBV4-1, the J call TRBJ2-3; 9 bases are a match to TRBD1. The TCR was taken from a man in his thirties or forties with active or convalescent COVID-19. The source material was peripheral blood. The CDR3 here is CASSPYGDRVTDTQYF. In nucleotides, the CDR3 is TGCGCCAGCAGCCCCTATGGGGACAGGGTCACAGATACGCAGTATTTT.